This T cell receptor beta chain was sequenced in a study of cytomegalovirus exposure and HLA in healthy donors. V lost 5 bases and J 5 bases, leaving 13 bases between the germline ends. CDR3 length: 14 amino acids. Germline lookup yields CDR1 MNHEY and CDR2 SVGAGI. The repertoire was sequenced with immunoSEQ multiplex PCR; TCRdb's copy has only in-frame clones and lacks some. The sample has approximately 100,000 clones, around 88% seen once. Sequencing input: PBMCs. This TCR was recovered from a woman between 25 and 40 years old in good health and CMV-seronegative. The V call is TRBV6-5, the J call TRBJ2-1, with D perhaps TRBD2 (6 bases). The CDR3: CASSRRALDNEQFF. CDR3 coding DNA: TGTGCCAGCAGTCGGAGGGCCCTCGACAATGAGCAGTTCTTC.